A selection of T cell receptor beta chains follows, all from one sample in a study of regulatory T cells in long-lasting Graves disease. MiXCR, run by TCRdb on the multiplex PCR reads, gives a single entry per CDR3 protein. Of 420,000 or so distinct CDR3 sequences in the sample, 20% to 30% were seen once. The starting material was peripheral blood mononuclear cells (PBMCs), obtained when the disease was refractory, from a patient treated with antithyroid drugs. Receptors originate from a female donor with Graves disease. Each CDR3 is given with its conserved first and last residue. The D gene is left open where the match is weak. Not every row has a clone size; where given, it reads once, few, many or a size class.

V,J,D,size,CDR3,DNA
TRBV9,TRBJ1-3,.,.,CASSDDPPPGNTIYF,TGTGCCAGCAGCGACGACCCCCCTCCCGGGAACACCATATATTTT
TRBV6-2/TRBV6-3,TRBJ2-2,TRBD2,few,CASSYRGSGRPTGELFF,TGTGCCAGCAGTTACCGCGGTAGCGGGAGGCCCACCGGGGAGCTGTTTTTT
TRBV10-3,TRBJ2-5,.,many,CATNPDTAGQETQYF,TGTGCCACCAACCCCGACACCGCCGGGCAAGAGACCCAGTACTTC
TRBV5-4,TRBJ1-2,TRBD1,few,CASSSRDSHNYGYTF,TGTGCCAGCAGCTCCCGGGACAGCCATAACTATGGCTACACCTTC
TRBV24-1,TRBJ2-5,TRBD1,.,CATSDPWTGRETQYF,TGTGCCACCAGTGACCCCTGGACAGGGAGGGAGACCCAGTACTTC
TRBV5-1,TRBJ2-7,TRBD2,.,CASSRGLAGGEQYF,TGCGCCAGCAGCCGGGGACTAGCGGGAGGCGAGCAGTACTTC
TRBV24-1,TRBJ1-5,.,few,CATSVGGAGNQPQHF,TGTGCCACCAGTGTTGGGGGGGCGGGCAATCAGCCCCAGCATTTT
TRBV7-2,TRBJ1-2,.,many,CASSFQGLSGYTF,TGTGCCAGCAGCTTCCAGGGCTTATCTGGCTACACCTTC
TRBV27,TRBJ1-2,TRBD1,many,CASSLTSGQGGGPNYGYTF,TGTGCCAGCAGTTTAACCTCGGGACAGGGAGGAGGGCCTAACTATGGCTACACCTTC
TRBV20-1,TRBJ1-6,.,few,CSARKQGSPLHF,TGCAGTGCTAGAAAACAGGGTTCACCCCTCCACTTT
TRBV7-9,TRBJ2-2,.,.,CASSRDNTGELFF,TGTGCCAGCAGTAGAGATAACACCGGGGAGCTGTTTTTT
TRBV12-3/TRBV12-4,TRBJ2-2,.,many,CASSLGRGSRELFF,TGTGCCAGCAGTTTAGGACGGGGGAGTAGGGAGCTGTTTTTT
TRBV10-3,TRBJ1-5,.,.,CAISLGGIGNQPQHF,TGTGCCATCAGCTTAGGGGGGATCGGCAATCAGCCCCAGCATTTT
TRBV6-1,TRBJ2-7,TRBD2,.,CASGPQASGTLEQYF,TGTGCCAGCGGTCCCCAGGCTAGCGGCACCCTCGAGCAGTACTTC
TRBV29-1,TRBJ1-1,.,many,CSVEVGRGNTEAFF,TGCAGCGTTGAAGTAGGAAGGGGGAACACTGAAGCTTTCTTT
TRBV10-3,TRBJ1-3,.,few,CATTGSPTGNTIYF,TGTGCCACCACCGGCAGTCCAACTGGAAACACCATATATTTT
TRBV7-2,TRBJ1-2,.,few,CASSSNRELGTF,TGTGCCAGCAGCTCAAACAGGGAGTTGGGGACCTTC
TRBV10-3,TRBJ2-7,.,few,CAISATDIYEQYF,TGTGCCATCAGTGCAACGGATATCTACGAGCAGTACTTC
TRBV12-3/TRBV12-4,TRBJ1-1,TRBD1,few,CASSPSRGQPTEAFF,TGTGCCAGCAGCCCATCTAGGGGGCAGCCCACTGAAGCTTTCTTT
TRBV9,TRBJ2-7,.,.,CASSPRDMGPAGTYEQYF,TGTGCCAGCAGCCCTCGGGACATGGGTCCAGCGGGGACCTACGAGCAGTACTTC
TRBV6-5,TRBJ2-7,TRBD2,many,CASSYVSGTYEQYF,TGTGCCAGCAGTTACGTTAGCGGGACGTACGAGCAGTACTTC
TRBV5-1,TRBJ1-4,.,few,CASRTGEFNEKLFF,TGCGCCAGCAGAACGGGAGAGTTTAATGAAAAACTGTTTTTT
TRBV6-1,TRBJ1-2,.,few,CASSIPGGVKGYTF,TGTGCCAGCAGCATCCCCGGAGGGGTTAAGGGCTACACCTTC
TRBV7-2,TRBJ2-3,.,.,CASSLGGSLSTDTQYF,TGTGCCAGCAGCTTAGGAGGTAGTCTAAGCACAGATACGCAGTATTTT
TRBV4-3,TRBJ2-2,TRBD1,.,CASSQDRQGAGELFF,TGCGCCAGCAGCCAAGATCGACAGGGGGCCGGGGAGCTGTTTTTT
TRBV10-3,TRBJ1-5,TRBD1,.,CAISPGQGVNQPQHF,TGTGCCATCAGCCCGGGACAGGGGGTCAATCAGCCCCAGCATTTT
TRBV2,TRBJ2-7,.,many,CASSEAGYSYEQYF,TGTGCCAGCAGTGAGGCGGGGTACTCCTACGAGCAGTACTTC
TRBV3-1,TRBJ2-2,.,few,CASSQGGRGTTGELFF,TGTGCCAGCAGCCAAGGCGGCAGGGGAACCACCGGGGAGCTGTTTTTT
TRBV7-3,TRBJ2-2,TRBD2,.,CASSGAAGGGTGELFF,TGTGCCAGCAGCGGCGCAGCGGGGGGCGGCACCGGGGAGCTGTTTTTT
TRBV6-9,TRBJ2-2,.,.,CASSYRGVEIGELLF,TGTGCCAGCAGTTACCGGGGAGTTGAGATCGGGGAGCTGCTTTTT
TRBV20-1,TRBJ2-6,.,once,CSARDYSSGANVLTF,TGCAGTGCTAGAGATTATAGTTCTGGGGCCAACGTCCTGACTTTC
TRBV6-1,TRBJ1-1,.,many,CASQLRKNTEAFF,TGTGCCAGCCAGTTGCGGAAGAACACTGAAGCTTTCTTT
TRBV20-1,TRBJ1-1,.,.,CSIRPRENTEAFF,TGCAGTATCCGACCCAGGGAGAATACTGAAGCTTTCTTT
TRBV12-3/TRBV12-4,TRBJ2-1,.,.,CASRPRGPSNEQFF,TGTGCCAGCAGACCGCGGGGGCCGTCCAATGAGCAGTTCTTC
TRBV6-1,TRBJ2-6,TRBD2,.,CASSAYEPGEGGANVLTF,TGTGCCAGCAGTGCCTATGAACCCGGGGAGGGTGGGGCCAACGTCCTGACTTTC
TRBV13,TRBJ1-5,.,.,CSSSFLGGVGGQPQHF,TGTTCCAGCAGCTTTCTTGGGGGAGTAGGAGGCCAGCCCCAGCATTTT
TRBV19,TRBJ1-2,TRBD1,.,CASSRDSANYGYTF,TGTGCCAGTAGTCGGGACAGCGCTAACTATGGCTACACCTTC
TRBV27,TRBJ1-2,TRBD1,few,CASSSQGDRHGYTF,TGTGCCAGCAGTTCCCAGGGGGACAGGCATGGCTACACCTTC
TRBV7-8,TRBJ2-7,.,.,CASSFDTSYEQYF,TGTGCCAGCAGCTTTGACACCTCCTACGAGCAGTACTTC
TRBV5-1,TRBJ1-1,.,many,CASSLESGREAFF,TGCGCCAGCAGCTTGGAATCAGGGCGTGAAGCTTTCTTT
TRBV29-1,TRBJ1-2,.,few,CSVESQGYGYTF,TGCAGCGTTGAAAGCCAGGGCTATGGCTACACCTTC
TRBV18,TRBJ2-5,.,few,CASSEASIQETQYF,TGTGCCAGCTCAGAGGCAAGCATTCAAGAGACCCAGTACTTC
TRBV2,TRBJ2-4,TRBD2,many,CASSFSGLGNIQYF,TGTGCCAGCAGTTTTAGCGGGTTAGGAAACATTCAGTACTTC
TRBV6-1,TRBJ2-4,.,many,CASRRTGPRDIQYF,TGTGCCAGCAGGAGGACGGGTCCGAGGGACATTCAGTACTTC
TRBV19,TRBJ2-5,TRBD2,.,CASRKPGGTQYF,TGTGCCAGTAGGAAGCCGGGGGGGACCCAGTACTTC
TRBV30,TRBJ1-1,.,.,CAWTPRRESNTEAFF,TGTGCCTGGACCCCGAGGAGGGAATCAAACACTGAAGCTTTCTTT
TRBV28,TRBJ2-7,.,many,CASSSLAIGTYEQYF,TGTGCCAGCAGTTCCCTAGCGATTGGGACCTACGAGCAGTACTTC
TRBV18,TRBJ1-2,.,.,CASSPSNDPSYGYTF,TGTGCCAGCTCACCAAGTAACGATCCTAGCTATGGCTACACCTTC
TRBV5-1,TRBJ2-3,.,few,CASSWSGGTSTDTQYF,TGCGCCAGCAGCTGGAGCGGAGGAACTAGCACAGATACGCAGTATTTT
TRBV20-1,TRBJ2-6,.,.,CSASRPGANVLTF,TGCAGTGCTAGTAGGCCTGGGGCCAACGTCCTGACTTTC
TRBV19,TRBJ1-5,.,many,CASSTGAFQPQHF,TGTGCCAGTAGTACAGGAGCATTTCAGCCCCAGCATTTT
TRBV11-2,TRBJ1-1,.,.,CASSYGGVTEAFF,TGTGCCAGCAGCTACGGGGGAGTCACTGAAGCTTTCTTT
TRBV18,TRBJ2-5,.,.,CASSPIQGRSETQYF,TGTGCCAGCTCACCAATTCAAGGGAGGTCGGAGACCCAGTACTTC
TRBV5-6,TRBJ2-2,.,.,CASSADGFGELFF,TGTGCCAGCAGCGCTGACGGGTTCGGGGAGCTGTTTTTT
TRBV15,TRBJ2-5,.,.,CATGPRTHHETQYF,TGTGCCACCGGGCCCAGGACACATCATGAGACCCAGTACTTC
TRBV20-1,TRBJ1-2,.,few,CSARDDGYTF,TGCAGTGCTAGAGATGATGGCTACACCTTC
TRBV6-2/TRBV6-3,TRBJ2-1,.,.,CATARRGGRNEQFF,TGTGCCACCGCACGGAGGGGGGGTCGAAATGAGCAGTTCTTC
TRBV6-1,TRBJ2-5,.,many,CASSPTTRRRETQYF,TGTGCCAGCAGCCCAACGACGCGGCGGAGGGAGACCCAGTACTTC
TRBV7-6,TRBJ1-5,.,.,CASSPGGWQPQHF,TGTGCCAGCAGCCCTGGGGGGTGGCAGCCCCAGCATTTT